These T cell receptor beta chains were read from a single sample in a study of T-cell reconstitution after alpha-beta-depleted transplantation in children. TCRdb fed the PCR reads into MiXCR, producing one record per CDR3 protein. The sample records approximately 230,000 distinct CDR3 sequences, 24% being singletons. The sample consisted of PBMCs, mostly from graft donor cells, taken 360 days after TCRalphabeta/CD19-depleted stem cell transplant. All receptors derive from a female patient between 2 and 15 years old who had a stem cell transplant for congenital amegakaryocytic thrombocytopenia, so the T cells may come from the graft donor. CDR3s include the opening cysteine and the closing phenylalanine or tryptophan. A D gene is named only where the DNA matches it firmly. Part of the rows lack a size; the others show once, few, many or a class for expanded clones.

TRBV9,TRBJ2-3,few,TRBD2,TGTGCCAGCAGCGTGACTAGCGGGGGGGCATGGGATACGCAGTATTTT,CASSVTSGGAWDTQYF
TRBV12-3/TRBV12-4,TRBJ1-1,few,TRBD1,TGTGCCAGCAACAATCAGGGGGCTGAAGTGGAAGCTTTCTTT,CASNNQGAEVEAFF
TRBV27,TRBJ1-2,NA,NA,TGTGCCAGCAGTTTATCGTGGGCACTTGGGAGGGACTACACCTTC,CASSLSWALGRDYTF
TRBV10-3,TRBJ2-7,many,TRBD2,TGTGCCATCAGTGGGTCTAGCGGGGGGGCCTACGAGCAGTACTTC,CAISGSSGGAYEQYF
TRBV5-4,TRBJ2-7,many,NA,TGTGCCAGCAGCACTCACGGGGGCTACGAGCAGTACTTC,CASSTHGGYEQYF
TRBV20-1,TRBJ2-7,few,NA,TGCAGTGCTAGAGCGGACGCGTACGAGCAGTACTTC,CSARADAYEQYF
TRBV2,TRBJ2-3,NA,NA,TGTGCCACCCGGTTGAGGGGGGGCACAGATACGCAGTATTTT,CATRLRGGTDTQYF
TRBV10-3,TRBJ2-3,NA,NA,TGTGCCACTCGACAAGCGGCTAGCACAGATACGCAGTATTTT,CATRQAASTDTQYF
TRBV5-1,TRBJ2-1,few,NA,TGCGCCAGCAGCTTCCGCGGCTCCTACAATGAGCAGTTCTTC,CASSFRGSYNEQFF
TRBV12-3/TRBV12-4,TRBJ1-1,few,TRBD1,TGTGCCAGCAGGGAAACAGGGGAAAGGACTGAAGCTTTCTTT,CASRETGERTEAFF
TRBV10-1,TRBJ1-6,NA,NA,TGCGCCAGCAGTGCTTCCTATAATTCACCCCTCCACTTT,CASSASYNSPLHF
TRBV12-3/TRBV12-4,TRBJ1-4,few,NA,TGTGCCAGCAGTCGCCGACTAACGATTCGTGAGACTAATGAAAAACTGTTTTTT,CASSRRLTIRETNEKLFF
TRBV3-1,TRBJ2-7,few,NA,TGTGCCAGCAGCCAAGTTGGGGTTGGCGAGCAGTACTTC,CASSQVGVGEQYF